The entry below gives a single T cell receptor (beta chain) sequence along with its context. Its antigen remains unidentified. Clones were read by immunoSEQ multiplex PCR, and TCRdb kept only the in-frame ones, dropping some. The sample lists 200,000 to 300,000 clones; approximately 90% were seen once. Stated treatment: 19 received Ad26.COV2.S at low or high dose, single or two shots; about 5 received placebo; per-sample allocation not given. After the first vaccine or placebo injection, samples were drawn on day 63. The CDR3 is made up of 13 amino acids. The V end lost 3 bases, the J end lost 3 bases, and 9 bases lay between the germline ends. The germline V gene encodes CDR1 ENHRY and CDR2 SYGVKD. This specimen belongs to a study of Ad26.COV2.S vaccination and SARS-CoV-2 variants. Broader study findings: An underestimation of total T cell responses may have resulted from the TCR breadth and depth analyses.

The chain links TRBV10-3 to TRBJ2-7; possible D gene TRBD1, 5 bases. The sequence derives from a person between 18 and 60 years old who received the Ad26.COV2.S COVID-19 vaccine or a placebo. The sequenced sample was peripheral blood, obtained in a trial of Ad26.COV2.S vaccine versus placebo. The CDR3 here is CAISDRVGYEQYF. As DNA, the CDR3 is TGTGCCATCAGTGACAGGGTTGGCTACGAGCAGTACTTC.